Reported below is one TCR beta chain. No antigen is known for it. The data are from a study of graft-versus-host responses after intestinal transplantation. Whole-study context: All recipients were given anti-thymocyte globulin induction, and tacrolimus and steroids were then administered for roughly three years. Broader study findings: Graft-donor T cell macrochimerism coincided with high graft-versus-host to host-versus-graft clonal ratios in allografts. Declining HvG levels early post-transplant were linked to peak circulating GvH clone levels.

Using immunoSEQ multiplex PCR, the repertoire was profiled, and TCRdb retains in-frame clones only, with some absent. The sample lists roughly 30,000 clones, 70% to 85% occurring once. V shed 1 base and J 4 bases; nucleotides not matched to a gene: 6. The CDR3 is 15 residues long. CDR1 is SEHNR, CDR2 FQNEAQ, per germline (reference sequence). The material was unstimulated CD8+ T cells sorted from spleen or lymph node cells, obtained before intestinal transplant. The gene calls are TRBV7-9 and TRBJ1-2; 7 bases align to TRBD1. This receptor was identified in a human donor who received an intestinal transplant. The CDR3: CASSLVLGQSYGYTF. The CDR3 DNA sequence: TGTGCCAGCAGCTTAGTCCTGGGACAGAGCTATGGCTACACCTTC.